A selection of T cell receptor beta chains follows, all from one sample in a study of blood T cell repertoires in COVID-19. Produced via immunoSEQ multiplex PCR; TCRdb's table is partial and in-frame only. This repertoire shows around 180,000 clones, around four fifths found once; its top ten account for about 5.5%. Sequenced sample: peripheral blood. The receptors shown here come from a woman in her twenties or thirties with acute or convalescent COVID-19. Both conserved end residues are part of each CDR3. The order of the fields is clone size, D gene, J gene, V gene, CDR3 protein, CDR3 DNA. The D gene is left open where the match is weak. Rows give clone size only sometimes, using once, few, many, or a class for an expanded clone.

abundance: .
d_gene: .
j_gene: TRBJ1-4
v_gene: TRBV5-4
CDR3aa: CASSPGGPRDEKLFF
CDR3nt: TGTGCCAGCAGCCCTGGGGGCCCTCGAGATGAAAAACTGTTTTTT

abundance: .
d_gene: TRBD1
j_gene: TRBJ1-2
v_gene: TRBV19
CDR3aa: CASTVQGARGYTF
CDR3nt: TGTGCCAGTACCGTACAGGGGGCGCGCGGCTACACCTTC

abundance: .
d_gene: .
j_gene: TRBJ1-4
v_gene: TRBV19
CDR3aa: CASSIGAGFNEKLFF
CDR3nt: TGTGCCAGTAGTATAGGCGCAGGGTTTAATGAAAAACTGTTTTTT

abundance: .
d_gene: .
j_gene: TRBJ1-2
v_gene: TRBV4-1
CDR3aa: CASSHPRTGFDGYTF
CDR3nt: TGCGCCAGCAGCCACCCTAGAACAGGGTTTGATGGCTACACCTTC

abundance: .
d_gene: .
j_gene: TRBJ1-5
v_gene: TRBV7-9
CDR3aa: CASSPLEAGENQPQHF
CDR3nt: TGTGCCAGCAGCCCATTGGAGGCAGGGGAAAATCAGCCCCAGCATTTT

abundance: once
d_gene: .
j_gene: TRBJ2-1
v_gene: TRBV29-1
CDR3aa: CSVELEQLRSIDEQFF
CDR3nt: TGCAGCGTTGAGCTCGAGCAACTCCGCTCAATCGATGAGCAGTTCTTC

abundance: few
d_gene: .
j_gene: TRBJ2-1
v_gene: TRBV19
CDR3aa: CASNQGGTGYNEQFF
CDR3nt: TGTGCTAGTAATCAGGGGGGCACAGGCTACAATGAGCAGTTCTTC

abundance: .
d_gene: .
j_gene: TRBJ2-2
v_gene: TRBV5-5
CDR3aa: CASSLIRGNTGELFF
CDR3nt: TGTGCCAGCAGCTTGATCAGGGGGAACACCGGGGAGCTGTTTTTT

abundance: .
d_gene: .
j_gene: TRBJ1-4
v_gene: TRBV18
CDR3aa: CASSPNRTTNEKLFF
CDR3nt: TGTGCCAGCTCACCAAACAGAACAACTAATGAAAAACTGTTTTTT

abundance: .
d_gene: TRBD2
j_gene: TRBJ2-1
v_gene: TRBV29-1
CDR3aa: CSVGSGKRNEQFF
CDR3nt: TGCAGCGTTGGAAGCGGGAAACGTAATGAGCAGTTCTTC

abundance: .
d_gene: .
j_gene: TRBJ1-1
v_gene: TRBV21-1
CDR3aa: CASIFPPGQNTEAFF
CDR3nt: TGTGCCAGCATTTTTCCTCCGGGACAGAACACTGAAGCTTTCTTT

abundance: .
d_gene: .
j_gene: TRBJ1-4
v_gene: TRBV4-1
CDR3aa: CASRQDRSNEKLFF
CDR3nt: TGCGCCAGCAGACAGGACAGATCCAATGAAAAACTGTTTTTT

abundance: .
d_gene: .
j_gene: TRBJ2-7
v_gene: TRBV6-6
CDR3aa: CASSYSRAEQYF
CDR3nt: TGTGCCAGCAGTTACTCGAGAGCCGAGCAGTACTTC

abundance: .
d_gene: .
j_gene: TRBJ2-1
v_gene: TRBV6-6
CDR3aa: CASSYSRYNEQFF
CDR3nt: TGTGCCAGCAGTTACTCGAGGTACAATGAGCAGTTCTTC

abundance: .
d_gene: .
j_gene: TRBJ2-4
v_gene: TRBV28
CDR3aa: CASSPMIRGNIQYF
CDR3nt: TGTGCCAGCAGCCCTATGATCCGCGGGAACATTCAGTACTTC

abundance: .
d_gene: .
j_gene: TRBJ1-1
v_gene: TRBV11-3
CDR3aa: CASSTGHLNTEAFF
CDR3nt: TGTGCCAGCAGCACGGGACACCTGAACACTGAAGCTTTCTTT

abundance: .
d_gene: .
j_gene: TRBJ1-2
v_gene: TRBV19
CDR3aa: CASKAGPDFYGYTF
CDR3nt: TGTGCCAGTAAAGCAGGGCCGGATTTCTATGGCTACACCTTC

abundance: .
d_gene: TRBD2
j_gene: TRBJ2-1
v_gene: TRBV3-1/TRBV3-2
CDR3aa: CASRLAGGYNEQFF
CDR3nt: TGTGCCAGCAGGTTAGCGGGAGGATACAATGAGCAGTTCTTC

abundance: .
d_gene: .
j_gene: TRBJ1-1
v_gene: TRBV20-1
CDR3aa: CSASFGLSTEAFF
CDR3nt: TGCAGTGCTAGTTTCGGTCTTAGCACTGAAGCTTTCTTT

abundance: .
d_gene: .
j_gene: TRBJ1-5
v_gene: TRBV6-2/TRBV6-3
CDR3aa: CASSWTSNQPQHF
CDR3nt: TGTGCCAGCAGTTGGACATCCAATCAGCCCCAGCATTTT

abundance: .
d_gene: TRBD1
j_gene: TRBJ1-2
v_gene: TRBV7-2
CDR3aa: CASSTGVGFRGYGYTF
CDR3nt: TGTGCCAGCAGCACAGGGGTCGGGTTTAGGGGCTATGGCTACACCTTC

abundance: .
d_gene: TRBD1
j_gene: TRBJ2-2
v_gene: TRBV7-2
CDR3aa: CASSLPGGRTGELFF
CDR3nt: TGTGCCAGCAGCTTGCCAGGGGGCCGGACCGGGGAGCTGTTTTTT

abundance: .
d_gene: .
j_gene: TRBJ1-3
v_gene: TRBV5-1
CDR3aa: CASSSDTGTGYTIYF
CDR3nt: TGCGCCAGCAGCTCCGACACAGGGACCGGCTACACCATATATTTT

abundance: .
d_gene: .
j_gene: TRBJ1-2
v_gene: TRBV29-1
CDR3aa: CSVELPNGYTF
CDR3nt: TGCAGCGTTGAACTTCCTAATGGCTACACCTTC

abundance: .
d_gene: .
j_gene: TRBJ2-2
v_gene: TRBV10-3
CDR3aa: CAISEWRGGGELFF
CDR3nt: TGTGCCATCAGTGAGTGGCGGGGTGGCGGGGAGCTGTTTTTT

abundance: .
d_gene: .
j_gene: TRBJ1-2
v_gene: TRBV5-4
CDR3aa: CASSQDLGRGYGYTF
CDR3nt: TGTGCCAGCAGCCAGGATCTAGGCAGGGGCTATGGCTACACCTTC

abundance: .
d_gene: TRBD1
j_gene: TRBJ2-5
v_gene: TRBV19
CDR3aa: CASSSITGGQETQYF
CDR3nt: TGTGCCAGTAGTTCCATCACAGGGGGGCAAGAGACCCAGTACTTC

abundance: .
d_gene: .
j_gene: TRBJ1-4
v_gene: TRBV7-6
CDR3aa: CASSLALARNEKLFF
CDR3nt: TGTGCCAGCAGCTTAGCTCTGGCTCGTAATGAAAAACTGTTTTTT

abundance: .
d_gene: TRBD1
j_gene: TRBJ2-2
v_gene: TRBV27
CDR3aa: CASRNHRGTGNTGELFF
CDR3nt: TGTGCCAGCAGAAACCACCGCGGGACAGGGAACACCGGGGAGCTGTTTTTT

abundance: .
d_gene: .
j_gene: TRBJ2-4
v_gene: TRBV9
CDR3aa: CASSVAGERNIQYF
CDR3nt: TGTGCCAGCAGCGTAGCTGGGGAGCGAAACATTCAGTACTTC

abundance: .
d_gene: TRBD1
j_gene: TRBJ2-6
v_gene: TRBV25-1
CDR3aa: CASSSDRVSPSGANVLTF
CDR3nt: TGTGCCAGCAGTTCGGACAGGGTCTCCCCCTCTGGGGCCAACGTCCTGACTTTC

abundance: .
d_gene: .
j_gene: TRBJ1-2
v_gene: TRBV28
CDR3aa: CASQSKEQGYTF
CDR3nt: TGTGCCAGCCAATCAAAAGAGCAAGGCTACACCTTC

abundance: .
d_gene: .
j_gene: TRBJ2-7
v_gene: TRBV11-2
CDR3aa: CASSPPGRELYEQYF
CDR3nt: TGTGCCAGCAGCCCCCCAGGTCGGGAGCTTTACGAGCAGTACTTC

abundance: few
d_gene: .
j_gene: TRBJ2-5
v_gene: TRBV5-6
CDR3aa: CASSFVTEETQYF
CDR3nt: TGTGCCAGCAGCTTCGTGACAGAGGAGACCCAGTACTTC

abundance: .
d_gene: TRBD2
j_gene: TRBJ2-3
v_gene: TRBV7-9
CDR3aa: CASSLALREGTSTDTQYF
CDR3nt: TGTGCCAGCAGCTTAGCCCTTCGGGAGGGAACTAGCACAGATACGCAGTATTTT

abundance: .
d_gene: .
j_gene: TRBJ2-7
v_gene: TRBV28
CDR3aa: CASSTTSNLQNEQYF
CDR3nt: TGTGCCAGCAGTACTACTAGCAATTTACAGAACGAGCAGTACTTC

abundance: .
d_gene: .
j_gene: TRBJ2-7
v_gene: TRBV5-4
CDR3aa: CASSLEPVIDYEQYF
CDR3nt: TGTGCCAGCAGCTTGGAGCCCGTGATCGACTACGAGCAGTACTTC

abundance: .
d_gene: TRBD1
j_gene: TRBJ1-1
v_gene: TRBV19
CDR3aa: CASTRDSRTEAFF
CDR3nt: TGTGCCAGTACCCGGGACAGTAGAACTGAAGCTTTCTTT

abundance: .
d_gene: .
j_gene: TRBJ1-4
v_gene: TRBV28
CDR3aa: CAIAAGGRIADEKLFF
CDR3nt: TGTGCCATCGCGGCGGGAGGACGGATTGCGGATGAAAAACTGTTTTTT

abundance: .
d_gene: .
j_gene: TRBJ2-7
v_gene: TRBV6-6
CDR3aa: CASSPTRPSETRQQYF
CDR3nt: TGTGCCAGCAGCCCCACCCGCCCTAGCGAGACACGCCAGCAGTACTTC

abundance: .
d_gene: TRBD1
j_gene: TRBJ2-3
v_gene: TRBV7-2
CDR3aa: CASSPFPRGSDTQYF
CDR3nt: TGTGCCAGCAGTCCCTTTCCCAGGGGGTCAGATACGCAGTATTTT

abundance: .
d_gene: .
j_gene: TRBJ1-5
v_gene: TRBV29-1
CDR3aa: CSAIQGRDQPQHF
CDR3nt: TGCAGCGCAATACAGGGAAGAGATCAGCCCCAGCATTTT

abundance: .
d_gene: .
j_gene: TRBJ1-1
v_gene: TRBV19
CDR3aa: CASRMVHMNTEAFF
CDR3nt: TGTGCCAGTAGAATGGTACACATGAACACTGAAGCTTTCTTT

abundance: .
d_gene: .
j_gene: TRBJ1-4
v_gene: TRBV2
CDR3aa: CASSPGKLFF
CDR3nt: TGTGCCAGCAGTCCGGGAAAACTGTTTTTT

abundance: few
d_gene: .
j_gene: TRBJ1-1
v_gene: TRBV10-2
CDR3aa: CASRSGPNTEAFF
CDR3nt: TGCGCCAGCAGGTCAGGGCCGAACACTGAAGCTTTCTTT

abundance: .
d_gene: .
j_gene: TRBJ1-6
v_gene: TRBV18
CDR3aa: CASSPLADNSPLHF
CDR3nt: TGTGCCAGCTCACCCTTGGCGGATAATTCACCCCTCCACTTT

abundance: .
d_gene: TRBD2
j_gene: TRBJ2-1
v_gene: TRBV9
CDR3aa: CASSVGPAGEQFF
CDR3nt: TGTGCCAGCAGCGTGGGGCCAGCGGGAGAGCAGTTCTTC

abundance: .
d_gene: .
j_gene: TRBJ2-1
v_gene: TRBV19
CDR3aa: CASRGWGDNNEQFF
CDR3nt: TGTGCCAGTAGAGGGTGGGGGGATAACAATGAGCAGTTCTTC

abundance: .
d_gene: TRBD2
j_gene: TRBJ2-1
v_gene: TRBV7-2
CDR3aa: CASSLGRTSGYNEQFF
CDR3nt: TGTGCCAGCAGCTTAGGACGGACTAGCGGTTACAATGAGCAGTTCTTC

abundance: .
d_gene: .
j_gene: TRBJ1-1
v_gene: TRBV7-9
CDR3aa: CASSFVGGRRAFF
CDR3nt: TGTGCCAGCAGCTTCGTTGGGGGCCGGCGAGCTTTCTTT

abundance: .
d_gene: TRBD1
j_gene: TRBJ1-2
v_gene: TRBV7-9
CDR3aa: CASIQARGDNYGYTF
CDR3nt: TGTGCCAGCATCCAAGCCAGGGGGGATAACTATGGCTACACCTTC

abundance: .
d_gene: .
j_gene: TRBJ1-2
v_gene: TRBV6-2/TRBV6-3
CDR3aa: CASSYGIRDRNYGYTF
CDR3nt: TGTGCCAGCAGTTATGGGATTAGAGACAGAAACTATGGCTACACCTTC

abundance: many
d_gene: .
j_gene: TRBJ1-6
v_gene: TRBV11-3
CDR3aa: CASSLLFGSPLHF
CDR3nt: TGTGCCAGCAGCTTATTATTCGGTTCACCCCTCCACTTT